This T cell receptor beta chain was retrieved from a study of blood T cell repertoires in COVID-19. Study details: Acute-phase and convalescent COVID-19 samples originated in the United States, Italy and Spain.

The method was immunoSEQ multiplex PCR; TCRdb's version includes in-frame clones alone and lacks a portion of them. The table includes about 270,000 clones, around nine tenths detected once. The V and J ends lost 7 bases and 4 bases, in that order; junction bases with no gene match: 5. The germline V gene encodes CDR1 LNHDA and CDR2 SQIVND (reference sequence). The CDR3 has 15 amino acids. The specimen sequenced was peripheral blood. This sequence was found in a man aged 35-49 years with active or convalescent COVID-19. The chain links TRBV19 to TRBJ1-6; 9 bases line up with TRBD1. The CDR3, as DNA: TGTGCCAGTAACCAACAGGGGGCTTATAATTCACCCCTCCACTTT. Translating gives CASNQQGAYNSPLHF.